This TCR beta chain was sequenced in a study of T cell repertoires and HLA-DP antigens. Study as a whole: Alloreactive CD4+ T cells targeted HLA-DP on transduced HeLa. Versus self, one alloantigen differed at one groove amino acid, the other at nine to eleven.

Concerning this clone itself: Its specificity is unknown.

Method: immunoSEQ multiplex PCR; TCRdb's copy keeps in-frame clones and lacks some. The data contain approximately 110,000 clones, more than 85% of them singletons. V lost 6 bases, J lost 2 bases, and 17 bases lay in between. Germline CDR1 SNHLY, CDR2 FYNNEI. The length of the CDR3 is 16 residues. The source is a woman aged 18-29 years in good health and CMV-seronegative. Sequencing was done on a sample of CD4+ T cells from PBMCs. The J gene is TRBJ1-5, the V gene TRBV2; D possibly corresponds to TRBD1 (5 bases). DNA of the CDR3: TGTGCCAGCAGCGGGGCTTGGGGGGGTGGCAATCAGCCCCAGCATTTT. It specifies CASSGAWGGGNQPQHF.